The rows below give T cell receptor beta chains drawn from one sample of a study of CD8+ T cells in alopecia areata. Profiled with immunoSEQ multiplex PCR; TCRdb holds only in-frame clones, not every one. The table lists 150,000 or so clones, over 70% of them singletons. Sample: CD8+ T cells sorted from blood, taken at week 0. The receptor set was obtained from a human donor with alopecia areata. CDR3s leave out the opening cysteine and the closing phenylalanine or tryptophan. D genes are given only for firm matches.

>TRBV13|TRBJ1-1|TRBD1
ASSYGQGSGEAF
>TRBV11-2|TRBJ2-1|.
ASSLVVYRETYNEQF
>TRBV4-1|TRBJ2-7|TRBD1
ASSLSGTGAGEQY
>TRBV29-1|TRBJ2-2|.
SVDRGGTFTGELF
>TRBV14|TRBJ2-1|TRBD2
ASSQDVAAGEGEQF
>TRBV7-9|TRBJ2-1|TRBD2
ASSSSGDSYNEQF
>TRBV27|TRBJ1-2|.
ASSLNGPWGGGYT
>TRBV7-6|TRBJ1-1|.
ASSFAGPDTEAF
>TRBV27|TRBJ2-1|TRBD2
ASSSGGPAYNEQF
>TRBV6-1|TRBJ1-1|.
ASSDKPNTEAF
>TRBV19|TRBJ2-1|.
ASSIGVSYNEQF
>TRBV9|TRBJ2-1|.
ASSEKYNEQF
>TRBV2|TRBJ2-7|TRBD1
ASSEGDRIGSYEQY
>TRBV6-5|TRBJ1-1|TRBD1
ASSYDRGLTEAF
>TRBV23-1|TRBJ2-1|TRBD2
ASSQASGAPYNEQF
>TRBV30|TRBJ2-2|.
AWSVLANGELF
>TRBV19|TRBJ2-7|.
ASSIGGLYEQY
>TRBV25-1|TRBJ2-7|.
ASSESSYEQY
>TRBV5-1|TRBJ2-1|.
ASSLKVDEQF
>TRBV4-1|TRBJ2-1|.
ASSQPGRALWENEQF
>TRBV7-2|TRBJ1-3|.
ASSPIGALKDTIY
>TRBV5-1|TRBJ1-5|.
ASSFYPQEPQH
>TRBV7-8|TRBJ1-2|TRBD1
ASSLYAGGDINYGYT
>TRBV19|TRBJ2-6|TRBD1
ASSIDLGGAGANVLT
>TRBV6-1|TRBJ1-4|.
ASSVLWGNEKLF
>TRBV9|TRBJ2-2|.
ASSLNTGELF
>TRBV15|TRBJ2-7|.
ATSRDGTVPIDEQY
>TRBV5-6|TRBJ2-1|.
ASSLGQWEQF
>TRBV5-1|TRBJ2-7|.
ASSFSGGSYEQY